This T cell receptor (beta chain) came from a study of blood T cell repertoires in COVID-19. CDR1 is SGHRS and CDR2 is YFSETQ in the germline V gene. V lost 4 bases to trimming and J lost 2 bases; unmatched junction nucleotides: 6. The CDR3 has 14 amino acids. Produced via immunoSEQ multiplex PCR; TCRdb's table is partial and in-frame only. The repertoire holds 250,000 or so clones, with approximately 86% as singletons. This clone occurred a few times. The receptor was derived from a woman aged 55-75 years with COVID-19, enrolled during active disease. The sample comprised peripheral blood. The J gene is TRBJ2-7, the V gene TRBV5-1; 7 bases are shared with TRBD1. As DNA, the CDR3 is TGCGCCAGCAGCGCCGGGACAGTAACCTACGAGCAGTACTTC. Residues: CASSAGTVTYEQYF.